This T cell receptor (beta chain) was recorded in a study of T cells in Graves' hyperthyroidism and ophthalmopathy. Points from the study as a whole: A 13 V-J model separated ophthalmopathy from stable hyperthyroidism. Most clonotypes that expanded in the thyroid above 0.001 also showed up in blood.

What was amplified from RNA transcripts were TCR beta CDR3 regions. Primed by the HTBI set, a first-round RT-PCR was run on the TCR CDR3. TCRdb itself ran the multiplex PCR reads through MiXCR, one entry per CDR3 protein. The repertoire includes about 410,000 distinct CDR3 sequences, approximately 15% of them detected once, and roughly an eighth sits in the top ten. The V gene lost 2 bases and the J gene lost 6 bases, with 17 bases spanning the gap. The CDR3 contains 15 residues. Per the germline V gene, CDR1 is LGHDT and CDR2 is YNNKEL (reference sequence). Many counts were recorded for this clonotype. The antigen remains unidentified.

Sequencing was carried out using blood. The receptor was isolated from a man between 18 and 29 years old with Graves' ophthalmopathy. The J gene is TRBJ2-7, the V gene TRBV3-1, with D unclear. CDR3 in amino acids: CASSQRGATWSEQYF. CDR3 bases: TGTGCCAGCAGCCAAAGAGGAGCTACCTGGTCCGAGCAGTACTTC.